The 26 T cell receptor beta chains below all came from one sample that was sequenced in a study of graft-versus-host responses after intestinal transplantation. TCRdb's copy holds only in-frame clones and misses some; the assay was immunoSEQ multiplex PCR. The sample carries tens of thousands of clones, about 90% recorded once. The sample here was PBMCs, taken around 120 days after intestinal transplantation. Every receptor here comes from a human patient who received an intestinal transplant, so some T cells may come from the graft donor.

This chain uses TRBV4-2 with TRBJ2-7, with a possible D match to TRBD2 (5 bases). This CDR3 comprises 15 residues. CDR1 LGHNA and CDR2 YNFKEQ come from the germline V gene. Trimming took off 0 bases at V and 2 bases at J, with 11 bases between the two ends. The CDR3 sequence: CASSQEGAATYEQYF. The CDR3 DNA sequence: TGTGCCAGCAGCCAAGAGGGAGCTGCCACCTACGAGCAGTACTTC.

The chain uses TRBV6-1 and TRBJ1-5, with 9 bases identical to TRBD1. V trimming: 4 bases; J trimming: 3 bases; junction bases outside the gene matches: 13. Germline V gene lookup returns CDR1 MNHNS and CDR2 SASEGT. This CDR3 has 18 amino acids. The DNA for the CDR3 is TGTGCCAGCAGTGGACAGGGGGGCCCCCCGGGACTCAATCAGCCCCAGCATTTT. This codes for CASSGQGGPPGLNQPQHF.

The V call is TRBV29-1, the J call TRBJ1-2; 8 nucleotides agree with TRBD1. With V trimmed by 7 bases and J by 8 bases, 9 bases remained unmatched. Germline-derived CDR1 and CDR2 are SQVTM and ANQGSEA. The CDR3 is 12 residues long. The CDR3 nucleotides read TGCAGCGCAGGACAGGGCGGAGGAGGCTACACCTTC. This gives the protein CSAGQGGGGYTF. Filled out from reference TRBV29-1 and TRBJ1-2, the complete variable domain reads SAVISQKPSRDICQRGTSLTIQCQVDSQVTMMFWYRQQPGQSLTLIATANQGSEATYESGFVIDKFPISRPNLTFSTLTVSNMSPEDSSIYLCSAGQGGGGYTFGSGTRLTVV.

This clone was seen just once. This chain uses TRBV4-2 with TRBJ2-5, with 12 bases lining up with TRBD2. CDR1 and CDR2 from the germline V gene are LGHNA and YNFKEQ. The CDR3 sequence is 15 residues long. V lost 3 bases and J lost 2; bases outside the gene matches: 1. This CDR3 is CASSQTSGGQETQYF. For the CDR3, the DNA is TGTGCCAGCAGCCAGACTAGCGGGGGACAAGAGACCCAGTACTTC.

In DNA form, the CDR3 reads TGCGCCAGCAGCTTGGCGGAAGGGGCCGCCTACAATGAGCAGTTCTTC. Its protein product is CASSLAEGAAYNEQFF. This chain joins TRBV5-1 and TRBJ2-1; D possibly corresponds to TRBD1 (5 bases). With 0 bases removed from V and 2 bases from J, the gap between germline ends came to 12 bases. The length of the CDR3 is 16 residues. Germline V CDR1 and CDR2: SGHRS, YFSETQ.

This clone came up once. DNA for the CDR3: TGTGCTAGTGGTTTCGGGGACAGGGGCGCAGATACGCAGTATTTT. This gives the protein CASGFGDRGADTQYF. The genes are TRBV12-5 and TRBJ2-3; 10 positions agree with TRBD1. Trimming took 3 bases from V and 4 from J; bases not matched to a gene: 4. This CDR3 is 15 amino acids long. Per germline, CDR1 LGHNT and CDR2 FRNRAP. The full variable domain, its missing parts supplied by reference TRBV12-5 and TRBJ2-3, is DARVTQTPRHKVTEMGQEVTMRCQPILGHNTVFWYRQTMMQGLELLAYFRNRAPLDDSGMPKDRFSAEMPDATLATLKIQPSEPRDSAVYFCASGFGDRGADTQYFGPGTRLTVL.

The CDR3 protein is CATSGRTGEQFF. For the CDR3, the DNA is TGTGCCACCAGCGGAAGGACTGGCGAGCAGTTCTTC. The gene calls are TRBV15 and TRBJ2-1, with a tentative D call TRBD2 (5 bases). Germline lookup yields CDR1 LNHNV and CDR2 YYDKDF (reference sequence). V was trimmed by 5 bases and J by 10 bases, leaving 12 bases between them. The CDR3 is made up of 12 amino acids.

The chain carries TRBV19 and TRBJ2-2, with 8 bases lining up with TRBD1. Trimming cost V 11 bases and J 2 bases; bases outside gene matches: 10. The CDR3 consists of 15 residues. CDR1 and CDR2 from the germline V gene are LNHDA and SQIVND (reference sequence). The CDR3 spells CASAPDRVNTGELFF. CDR3 sequence (DNA): TGTGCCTCCGCCCCGGACAGGGTAAACACCGGGGAGCTGTTTTTT.

The V gene is TRBV2, the J gene TRBJ1-4, with 8 bases lining up with TRBD1. V gave up 7 bases and J gave up 5 bases; unmatched junction bases: 6. Per the germline V gene, CDR1 is SNHLY and CDR2 is FYNNEI. The CDR3 has 14 residues. The CDR3 DNA sequence: TGTGCCAGCACCAGAGACAGGGGCAATGAAAAACTGTTTTTT. Amino acids: CASTRDRGNEKLFF.

The V call is TRBV18, the J call TRBJ2-2; either TRBD1 or TRBD2 may fit D (5 bases each). Trimming pared 3 bases from V and 5 bases from J, leaving 13 bases between. Germline CDR1 is KGHSH and CDR2 is LQKENI. There are 15 residues in the CDR3. The CDR3: CASSPTTEGTGELFF. The CDR3 nucleotides read TGTGCCAGCTCACCGACGACAGAGGGAACCGGGGAGCTGTTTTTT.

This clone was detected only once. The chain has TRBV28 and TRBJ2-3, with unresolved D. CDR3 length equals 13 residues. V was clipped by 1 base and J by 4 bases, with 6 bases between them. Germline CDR1 MDHEN, CDR2 SYDVKM. The chain's CDR3 is CASSLSVADTQYF. Written as DNA, the CDR3 is TGTGCCAGCAGTTTATCGGTGGCAGATACGCAGTATTTT.

The chain is built from TRBV2 and TRBJ2-3; D remains ambiguous. CDR1 is SNHLY and CDR2 is FYNNEI in the germline V gene. The ends were cut back, 7 bases at V and 8 bases at J, with 13 bases in the middle. CDR3 size: 12 residues. CDR3 residues: CASMPSPPTQYF. The DNA of the CDR3 is TGTGCCAGCATGCCTTCCCCGCCTACGCAGTATTTT.

This clone occurred a few times. The rearrangement joins TRBV10-2 to TRBJ2-2, with D hard to call. This CDR3 region has 15 residues. Trimming cost V 0 bases and J 5 bases, with 10 bases left between them. Germline V gene lookup returns CDR1 WSHSY and CDR2 SAAADI. The CDR3 spells CASSESHWQTGELFF. The CDR3 DNA reads as TGCGCCAGCAGTGAGTCACATTGGCAGACCGGGGAGCTGTTTTTT.

This rearrangement joins TRBV11-2 to TRBJ1-1; no clear D gene. V lost 5 bases and J 5 bases, leaving 15 bases between the germline ends. CDR3 length equals 14 residues. The germline V gene encodes CDR1 SGHAT and CDR2 FQNNGV. In DNA, the CDR3 is TGTGCCAGCAGCGGCCCGTGGTGGGCGACTGAAGCTTTCTTT. As protein: CASSGPWWATEAFF.

This clone was observed once. The chain links TRBV18 to TRBJ2-5, with 9 bases that match TRBD1. The CDR3 is 14 amino acids. Unmatched junction bases numbered 1, after V lost 2 bases and J lost 3 bases. Looked up from germline, CDR1 is KGHSH and CDR2 is LQKENI. CDR3 protein: CASSPDRGEETQYF. The CDR3 region has the DNA TGTGCCAGCTCACCAGACAGGGGGGAAGAGACCCAGTACTTC. The whole variable domain, remainder taken from reference TRBV18 and TRBJ2-5, is NAGVMQNPRHLVRRRGQEARLRCSPMKGHSHVYWYRQLPEEGLKFMVYLQKENIIDESGMPKERFSAEFPKEGPSILRIQQVVRGDSAAYFCASSPDRGEETQYFGPGTRLLVL.

This clone has a single count. J is TRBJ2-3 and V is TRBV6-4; D gene unclear. CDR3 length: 9 amino acids. Germline V gene data show CDR1 as MRHNA and CDR2 as SNTAGT. Trimming shortened V by 10 bases and J by 8 bases, and 7 bases separated the two germline ends. Here the CDR3 reads CATVSTQYF. For the CDR3, the DNA is TGTGCCACCGTGAGTACGCAGTATTTT.

V gene TRBV2 combines with J gene TRBJ2-7, with D unresolved. Trimming stripped 8 bases from V and 5 bases from J, with 16 bases between. This CDR3 is 13 amino acids long. Germline CDR1 is SNHLY and CDR2 is FYNNEI. CDR3 amino acids: CASVRQNANEQYF. DNA of the CDR3: TGTGCCAGCGTGAGACAAAATGCCAACGAGCAGTACTTC.

The V and J genes are TRBV27 and TRBJ2-3; D may be TRBD2 (6 bases). V was clipped by 3 bases and J by 3 bases, with 10 bases between them. This CDR3 spans 14 amino acids. Germline V gene lookup returns CDR1 MNHEY and CDR2 SMNVEV (reference sequence). DNA for the CDR3: TGTGCCAGCAGTTTTCACGGGAGTACAGATACGCAGTATTTT. This codes for CASSFHGSTDTQYF.

This chain uses TRBV4-1 with TRBJ1-1; D is uncertain. V gave up 2 bases and J gave up 4 bases, with 11 bases separating them. From germline, CDR1 is MGHRA and CDR2 YSYEKL. The CDR3 runs 14 residues. The CDR3 nucleotides read TGCGCCAGCAGCCAACCAGCAACGTCCACTGAAGCTTTCTTT. Encoded protein: CASSQPATSTEAFF.

The table lists this clone with a few counts. J is TRBJ1-2 and V is TRBV5-5; D remains unclear. Trimming left V 6 bases short and J 4 bases short, with 10 bases between. Germline CDR1 SGHKS, CDR2 YYEKEE (reference sequence). The CDR3 spans 12 residues. This CDR3 reads CASKKGLYGYTF. In nucleotides, the CDR3 is TGTGCCAGCAAGAAGGGCCTCTATGGCTACACCTTC. The variable domain in full, completed from reference TRBV5-5 and TRBJ1-2, reads DAGVTQSPTHLIKTRGQQVTLRCSPISGHKSVSWYQQVLGQGPQFIFQYYEKEERGRGNFPDRFSARQFPNYSSELNVNALLLGDSALYLCASKKGLYGYTFGSGTRLTVV.

Worth noting for this clone: This sample includes further DNA sequences coding for the same CDR3. The V gene is TRBV27, the J gene TRBJ2-7; 9 bases fit TRBD1. Per the germline V gene, CDR1 is MNHEY and CDR2 is SMNVEV (reference sequence). This CDR3 spans 14 amino acids. After removal of 4 bases from V and 4 bases from J, the junction contained 5 bases not matched to a gene. The CDR3, as DNA: TGTGCCAGCAGTTCGACAGGGGGAGCGTACGAGCAGTACTTC. As protein: CASSSTGGAYEQYF.

The CDR3 loop is CASRAGGENYEQYF. In nucleotides, the CDR3 is TGTGCCAGCAGGGCGGGGGGAGAGAACTACGAGCAGTACTTC. The chain employs TRBV28 and TRBJ2-5; TRBD2 matches at 8 bases. The tail of the sequence fits TRBJ2-7 better, so the J call may be wrong. The CDR3 runs to 14 residues. Germline CDR1 MDHEN, CDR2 SYDVKM.

The V and J genes are TRBV23-1 and TRBJ1-2, with 10 nucleotides matching TRBD1. TRBV23-1 is an ORF, and what it does is uncertain. Trimming at V came to 7 bases and at J to 5 bases, leaving 13 bases not matched to a gene. The CDR3 contains 16 residues. Written as DNA, the CDR3 is TGCGCCAGCATGTCCCTTCCCAGGGACAGGGGATATGGCTACACCTTC. Translating gives CASMSLPRDRGYGYTF.

The chain combines TRBV9 with TRBJ2-7; 7 bases are shared with TRBD1. CDR3 length equals 16 residues. Germline V gene sequence: CDR1 SGDLS, CDR2 YYNGEE. V was clipped by 3 bases and J by 3 bases; unmatched bases: 12. For the CDR3, the DNA is TGTGCCAGCAGCGAGGGGGCAGGACAGGCGGACTACGAGCAGTACTTC. It yields the protein CASSEGAGQADYEQYF.

V gene TRBV5-1 combines with J gene TRBJ1-1; D uncertain. V was cut by 4 bases and J by 1 base, with 11 bases left in between. Germline CDR1 is SGHRS and CDR2 is YFSETQ. This CDR3 region has 14 residues. Here the CDR3 DNA reads TGCGCCAGCAGCCTGGGCCACGCGAACACTGAAGCTTTCTTT. Its protein is CASSLGHANTEAFF.

Here the CDR3 reads CASSQDLGGKGSYEQYF. The CDR3 DNA reads TGTGCCAGCAGCCAAGATCTGGGAGGGAAGGGATCCTACGAGCAGTACTTC. The rearrangement uses TRBV4-2 and TRBJ2-7; 7 nucleotides line up with TRBD2. The CDR3 has 17 residues. Germline V gives CDR1 LGHNA, CDR2 YNFKEQ. The V and J ends lost 0 bases and 1 base, in that order; junction bases with no gene match: 9.